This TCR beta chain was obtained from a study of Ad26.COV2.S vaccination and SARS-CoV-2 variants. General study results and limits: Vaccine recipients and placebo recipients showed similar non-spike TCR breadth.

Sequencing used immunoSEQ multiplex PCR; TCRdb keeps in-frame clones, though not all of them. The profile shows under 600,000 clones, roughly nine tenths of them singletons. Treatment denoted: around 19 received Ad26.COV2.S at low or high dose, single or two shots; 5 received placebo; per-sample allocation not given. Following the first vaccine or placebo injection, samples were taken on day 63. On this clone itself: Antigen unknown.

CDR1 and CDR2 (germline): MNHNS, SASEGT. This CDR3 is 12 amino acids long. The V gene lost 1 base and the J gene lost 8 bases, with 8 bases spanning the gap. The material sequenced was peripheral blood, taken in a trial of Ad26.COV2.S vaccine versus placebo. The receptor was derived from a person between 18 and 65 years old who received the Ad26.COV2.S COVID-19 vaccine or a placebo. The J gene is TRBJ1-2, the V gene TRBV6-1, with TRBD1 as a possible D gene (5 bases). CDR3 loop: CASSEGGEGYTF. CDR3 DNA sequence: TGTGCCAGCAGTGAAGGGGGGGAGGGCTACACCTTC.